Included here is one T cell receptor (beta chain) sequence, with context. What this receptor recognizes is not known. The record has no base qualities; no much larger clone is one base away. TCRbeta CDR3 regions were amplified from genomic DNA using the immunoSEQ Assay, a bias-controlled multiplex PCR. In the original analysis: Within the assay, amplification of reference gene primers was used to estimate how many nucleated cells each sample contained. To quantify the absolute abundance of each unique TCRbeta CDR3 rearrangement, sequence reads were collapsed and filtered. For each sample, productive Simpson clonality was calculated as the square root of Simpson's diversity index over productive rearrangements. In its TCRdb copy, this immuneACCESS table keeps in-frame sequences only and misses some clones. Where compared with another copy, unresolved V genes explain less than half of these, and the others have no known cause. V and J calls and clone size are those listed in that table; D and trimming were worked out from the DNA. The sample includes roughly 100,000 clones, with 85% observed a single time. The ten largest clones add up to about 1.7% of the sample.

The data were obtained in a study of blood T cell repertoires in COVID-19 (dated by TCRdb to between 2020 and 2021). About the study as a whole: Samples from collaborators originated in the United States, Italy and Spain and spanned both the acute and convalescent phases of COVID-19. Subjects who had been exposed to COVID-19, were actively infected with it, or had recovered from it provided the deeply sampled blood TCRbeta repertoires that made up the dataset. Where available, HLA class I and class II types were obtained from metadata supplied by the sample provider rather than from assay-based typing. The material from the prospective study consisted of cDNA or gDNA derived from T cells, B-cell-depleted T cells, or PBMCs. A freely available public database, intended as a resource for researchers studying the immune response to SARS-CoV-2, is where the repertoires were released. Samples came from the ongoing ImmuneRACE study (first 160 participants) plus 1,254 subjects from 6 global collaborators. Nearly every sample came with metadata listing a de-identified subject ID, COVID-19 status, age in years and sex. Overall study outcomes, separate from this receptor: How much clinical and demographic metadata was included differed by source and by participant, and the metadata was provided uncurated.

Each collaborating institution followed its own protocols to collect whole blood in K2EDTA tubes. For TCRbeta analysis, collaborator samples were shipped as frozen whole blood, as isolated PBMCs, or as DNA extracted from either sample type. The CDR3, from cysteine to phenylalanine, totals 14 residues. The read is trimmed to its CDR3 DNA, 42 bases read in frame from base 1. For CDR1 and CDR2, the germline V gene lists MDHEN and SYDVKM. Relative to germline, V is missing 5 bases and J is missing 6 bases, with 6 bases of the junction outside any gene match. The sequence was obtained from a woman aged 70-85 years with active or convalescent COVID-19. The receptor chain draws on TRBV28 and TRBJ1-5; 8 junctional bases match TRBD1. Sequenced sample: peripheral blood. The base sequence is TGTGCCAGCAGTCCCCAGGGGGCGGCTCAGCCCCAGCATTTT. The translation is CASSPQGAAQPQHF.